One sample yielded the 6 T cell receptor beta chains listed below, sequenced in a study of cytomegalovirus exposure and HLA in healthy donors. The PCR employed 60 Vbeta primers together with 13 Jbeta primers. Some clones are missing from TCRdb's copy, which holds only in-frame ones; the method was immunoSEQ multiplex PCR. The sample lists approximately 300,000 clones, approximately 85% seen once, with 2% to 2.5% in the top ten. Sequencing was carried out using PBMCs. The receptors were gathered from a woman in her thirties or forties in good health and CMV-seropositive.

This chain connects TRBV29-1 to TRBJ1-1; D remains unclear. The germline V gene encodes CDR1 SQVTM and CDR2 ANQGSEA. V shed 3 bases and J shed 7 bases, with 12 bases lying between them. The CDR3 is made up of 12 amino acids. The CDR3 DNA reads TGCAGCGTTGACGGTACAGAAGTTGAAGCTTTCTTT. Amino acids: CSVDGTEVEAFF.

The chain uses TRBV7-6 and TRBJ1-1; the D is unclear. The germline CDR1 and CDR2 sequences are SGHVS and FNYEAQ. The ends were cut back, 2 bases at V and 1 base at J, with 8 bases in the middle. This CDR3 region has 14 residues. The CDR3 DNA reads TGTGCCAGCAGCTTATCCGCGGCGAACACTGAAGCTTTCTTT. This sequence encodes CASSLSAANTEAFF. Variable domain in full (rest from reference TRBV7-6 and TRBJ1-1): GAGVSQSPRYKVTKRGQDVALRCDPISGHVSLYWYRQALGQGPEFLTYFNYEAQQDKSGLPNDRFSAERPEGSISTLTIQRTEQRDSAMYRCASSLSAANTEAFFGQGTRLTVV.

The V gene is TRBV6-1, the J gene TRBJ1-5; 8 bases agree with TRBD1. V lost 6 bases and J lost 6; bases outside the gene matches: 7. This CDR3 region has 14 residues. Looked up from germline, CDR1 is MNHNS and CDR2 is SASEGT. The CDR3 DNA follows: TGTGCCAGCAGACCTGACAGGGGCGGTCAGCCCCAGCATTTT. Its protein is CASRPDRGGQPQHF.

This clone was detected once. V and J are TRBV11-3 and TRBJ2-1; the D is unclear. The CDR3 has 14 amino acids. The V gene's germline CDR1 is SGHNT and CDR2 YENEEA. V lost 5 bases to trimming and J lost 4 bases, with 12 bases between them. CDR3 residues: CASSPPSIYNEQFF. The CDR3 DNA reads TGTGCCAGCAGCCCCCCTTCTATTTACAATGAGCAGTTCTTC.

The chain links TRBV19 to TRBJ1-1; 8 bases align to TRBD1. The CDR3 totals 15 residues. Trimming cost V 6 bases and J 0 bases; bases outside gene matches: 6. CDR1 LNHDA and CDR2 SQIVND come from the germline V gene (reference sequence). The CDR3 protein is CASRMGQALNTEAFF. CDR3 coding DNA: TGTGCCAGTAGGATGGGACAGGCCCTGAACACTGAAGCTTTCTTT.

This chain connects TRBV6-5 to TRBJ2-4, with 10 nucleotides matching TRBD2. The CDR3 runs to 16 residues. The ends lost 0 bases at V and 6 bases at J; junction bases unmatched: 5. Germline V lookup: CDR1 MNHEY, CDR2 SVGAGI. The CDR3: CASSYSLAGAGNIQYF. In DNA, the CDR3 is TGTGCCAGCAGTTACTCCCTAGCGGGAGCGGGAAACATTCAGTACTTC.